This T cell receptor beta chain stems from a study of control samples from healthy donors and cancer patients. This clone was detected only once. Produced via immunoSEQ multiplex PCR; TCRdb's table is partial and in-frame only. This table has approximately 60,000 clones, more than 85% appearing once. The TCR originated in a man aged 25-40 years with colorectal cancer. The sample comprised PBMCs.

This CDR3 reads CASSLGQGGTEAFF. The CDR3 DNA follows: TGTGCCAGCAGTTTAGGTCAGGGGGGCACTGAAGCTTTCTTT. The V gene is TRBV27, the J gene TRBJ1-1; 7 nucleotides agree with TRBD1. Per germline, CDR1 MNHEY and CDR2 SMNVEV (reference sequence). The CDR3 has 14 residues. After removal of 2 bases from V and 4 bases from J, the junction contained 4 bases not matched to a gene.